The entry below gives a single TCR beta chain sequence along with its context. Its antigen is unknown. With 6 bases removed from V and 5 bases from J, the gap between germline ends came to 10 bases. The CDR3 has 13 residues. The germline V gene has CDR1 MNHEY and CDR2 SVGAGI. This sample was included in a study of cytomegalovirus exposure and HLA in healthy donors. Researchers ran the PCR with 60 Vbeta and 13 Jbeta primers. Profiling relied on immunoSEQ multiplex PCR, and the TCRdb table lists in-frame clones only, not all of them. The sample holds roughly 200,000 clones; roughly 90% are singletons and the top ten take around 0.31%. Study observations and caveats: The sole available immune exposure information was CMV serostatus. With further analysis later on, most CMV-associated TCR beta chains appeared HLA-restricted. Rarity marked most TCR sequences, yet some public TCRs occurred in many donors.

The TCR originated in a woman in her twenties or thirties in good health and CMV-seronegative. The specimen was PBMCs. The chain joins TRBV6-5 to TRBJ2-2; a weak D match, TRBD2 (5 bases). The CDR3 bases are TGTGCCAGCAGCTTCCGGGGAACCGGGGAGCTGTTTTTT. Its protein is CASSFRGTGELFF.